The TCR beta chain described here comes from a study of blood T cell repertoires in COVID-19. Overall study context: The United States, Italy and Spain supplied acute and convalescent COVID-19 samples.

The CDR3 is 15 amino acids. Germline-derived CDR1 and CDR2 are SGHRS and YFSETQ. The junction had 4 bases not matched to a gene; V was cut back by 6 bases and J by 2 bases. Source study methods: Amplification from reference gene primers served as the basis for estimated nucleated cell counts. Using immunoSEQ multiplex PCR, the repertoire was profiled, and TCRdb retains in-frame clones only, with some absent. V, J and clone size were drawn from that table, and D and trimming were deduced from the DNA. The sample shows tens of thousands of clones, roughly 80% of them seen only once. This chain joins TRBV5-1 and TRBJ2-2; 10 nucleotides agree with TRBD1. The clonotype was recovered from a woman aged 60-70 years with acute or convalescent COVID-19. The sequencing sample was made of peripheral blood. CDR3 DNA: TGCGCCAGCACGACAGGGGGCGGCAACACCGGGGAGCTGTTTTTT. This encodes CASTTGGGNTGELFF.